This is a list of T cell receptor beta chains from one sample in a study of human T cells and chemical hapten exposure. TCRdb passed the RACE reads through MiXCR, listing each CDR3 protein once. The sample has about 120,000 distinct CDR3 sequences; about 13% are singletons. This sample comprised whole blood, obtained in connection with sensitization to the hapten diphenylcyclopropenone (DPC). Every receptor here comes from a woman aged 18-30 years with alopecia areata. Some clones in this sample may be carry-over from other donors' samples. Both conserved end residues are part of each CDR3. The order of the fields is V gene, D gene, J gene, clone size, CDR3 protein, CDR3 DNA. The D gene is left open where the match is weak. A row's size may be missing; if present it is once, few, many or a size class.

TRBV6-6	.	TRBJ1-1	many	CASGNTEAFF	TGTGCCAGCGGAAATACTGAAGCTTTCTTT
TRBV23-1	.	TRBJ2-2	few	CATASPGGELFF	TGCGCCACCGCCAGCCCCGGCGGGGAGCTGTTTTTT
TRBV5-6	.	TRBJ1-5	many	CASSLGERAGSNQPQHF	TGTGCCAGCAGCTTGGGGGAGCGGGCGGGGAGCAATCAGCCCCAGCATTTT
TRBV28	.	TRBJ2-1	few	CAWAKGSNEQFF	TGTGCCTGGGCGAAGGGTAGCAATGAGCAGTTCTTC
TRBV29-1	.	TRBJ1-1	many	CSVEDPFGGAEAFF	TGCAGCGTTGAAGACCCCTTCGGGGGGGCTGAAGCTTTCTTT
TRBV12-3/TRBV12-4	.	TRBJ2-6	many	CASSRPRGGAGANVLTF	TGTGCCAGCAGTCGCCCTAGGGGGGGCGCTGGGGCCAACGTCCTGACTTTC
TRBV12-3/TRBV12-4	TRBD1	TRBJ2-7	few	CASSLGDRDMDEQYF	TGTGCCAGCAGTTTGGGGGACAGGGACATGGACGAGCAGTACTTC
TRBV27	TRBD1	TRBJ2-5	.	CASSPLSGQLQETQYF	TGTGCCAGCAGTCCTCTCTCGGGACAGTTACAAGAGACCCAGTACTTC
TRBV6-6	.	TRBJ2-2	many	CASSYGIVLGRIGELFF	TGTGCCAGCAGTTACGGGATTGTGCTAGGGAGGATCGGGGAGCTGTTTTTT
TRBV7-2	TRBD1	TRBJ1-3	.	CASSFQGQGASGNTIYF	TGTGCCAGCAGCTTCCAGGGGCAGGGGGCATCTGGAAACACCATATATTTT
TRBV7-3	.	TRBJ1-2	.	CASSPQPGTAYGYTF	TGTGCCAGCAGCCCTCAGCCTGGGACGGCCTATGGCTACACCTTC
TRBV18	.	TRBJ1-1	.	CASSPNVDTEAFF	TGTGCCAGCTCACCAAATGTTGACACTGAAGCTTTCTTT
TRBV19	.	TRBJ2-5	many	CASSIYSSKETQYF	TGTGCCAGTAGTATTTATTCTAGCAAGGAGACCCAGTACTTC
TRBV28	.	TRBJ1-4	.	CASRLAMGDLFF	TGTGCCAGCAGGCTCGCCATGGGGGACCTGTTTTTT
TRBV6-6	.	TRBJ1-2	medium-sized	CASSYSSQPYGYTF	TGTGCCAGCAGTTACTCGAGCCAGCCCTATGGCTACACCTTC
TRBV7-6	TRBD1	TRBJ2-3	many	CASSLYRDRVTDTQYF	TGTGCCAGCAGCTTATACAGGGACAGAGTAACAGATACGCAGTATTTT
TRBV18	TRBD1	TRBJ2-7	few	CASSPLDRDYEQYF	TGTGCCAGCTCACCGTTGGACAGGGACTACGAGCAGTACTTC
TRBV18	TRBD1	TRBJ1-5	few	CASSPGQAGGGNQPQHF	TGTGCCAGCTCACCGGGACAGGCCGGCGGGGGCAATCAGCCCCAGCATTTT
TRBV29-1	.	TRBJ1-1	.	CSVDTDRLNTEAFF	TGCAGCGTCGACACCGATCGATTGAACACTGAAGCTTTCTTT
TRBV4-3	.	TRBJ1-6	many	CASSQDRTAGTYNSPLHF	TGCGCCAGCAGCCAAGATCGGACTGCTGGCACCTATAATTCACCCCTCCACTTT
TRBV5-4	.	TRBJ2-5	few	CASSLDSVSGLETQYF	TGTGCCAGCAGCTTGGATAGTGTGTCAGGGTTGGAGACCCAGTACTTC
TRBV6-2/TRBV6-3	.	TRBJ1-5	.	CASSLPVGGINQPQHF	TGTGCCAGCAGCCTCCCGGTGGGCGGAATAAATCAGCCCCAGCATTTT
TRBV20-1	TRBD1	TRBJ2-4	many	CSARGTGGALAKNIQYF	TGCAGTGCTAGGGGGACAGGGGGTGCACTAGCCAAAAACATTCAGTACTTC
TRBV27	TRBD2	TRBJ2-3	many	CASSPRGGGGPTDTQYF	TGTGCCAGCAGTCCTCGTGGGGGCGGGGGGCCCACAGATACGCAGTATTTT
TRBV20-1	.	TRBJ2-7	many	CSAREPRNLYEQYF	TGCAGTGCTAGAGAACCCCGGAACCTCTACGAGCAGTACTTC
TRBV29-1	.	TRBJ2-1	.	CSVEYLAHEQFF	TGCAGCGTTGAGTACCTAGCCCATGAGCAGTTCTTC
TRBV25-1	.	TRBJ2-1	.	CASSDGGSSYNEQFF	TGTGCCAGCAGCGATGGGGGAAGCTCCTACAATGAGCAGTTCTTC
TRBV14	.	TRBJ1-6	many	CASSRAGPLNSPLHF	TGTGCCAGCAGCCGGGCCGGGCCCCTTAATTCACCCCTCCACTTT
TRBV7-2	.	TRBJ1-3	many	CASTFQQASSGNTIYF	TGTGCCAGCACCTTCCAACAGGCCAGCTCTGGAAACACCATATATTTT
TRBV7-6	TRBD1	TRBJ1-5	few	CASSSGGLGQPQHF	TGTGCCAGCAGCTCAGGGGGCTTAGGTCAGCCCCAGCATTTT
TRBV3-1	.	TRBJ2-7	few	CASSQDSLPTYEQYF	TGTGCCAGCAGCCAAGACAGCTTACCTACCTACGAGCAGTACTTC
TRBV20-1	.	TRBJ1-5	.	CSARDDAVNQPQHF	TGCAGTGCTAGAGACGACGCAGTCAATCAGCCCCAGCATTTT
TRBV4-2	.	TRBJ2-1	few	CASSHTPDNEQFF	TGTGCCAGCAGCCACACTCCAGACAATGAGCAGTTCTTC
TRBV5-1	TRBD2	TRBJ2-3	.	CASSSGTSGANTQYF	TGCGCCAGCAGCTCGGGGACTAGCGGGGCGAATACGCAGTATTTT
TRBV5-1	.	TRBJ1-3	.	CASSLDGFSGNTIYF	TGCGCCAGCAGCTTGGATGGTTTCTCTGGAAACACCATATATTTT
TRBV12-3/TRBV12-4	TRBD2	TRBJ2-5	many	CASSLSTGTIFQYF	TGTGCCAGCAGTTTAAGTACCGGGACTATCTTCCAGTACTTC
TRBV29-1	TRBD1	TRBJ2-1	few	CSVRSRGRLHEQFF	TGCAGCGTCCGCAGCAGGGGGCGACTCCATGAGCAGTTCTTC